One and the same sample provided the 22 T cell receptor beta chains below, sequenced in a study of regulatory T cells in long-lasting Graves disease (dated by TCRdb to the early 2020s). This specimen's time point label, per the study, means: persistent/refractory GD, antithyroid drugs over 5 years with positive TRAb. For both TCR sequencing and RNA sequencing, RNA was extracted from PBMCs using TRIzol. Libraries were prepared through multiplex PCR. Sequenced using an Illumina HiSeq 4000. TCR beta libraries were built with iRepertoire HTBI primers and Arm-PCR amplification of CDR3 regions. In-frame beta chains were kept once TCRdb had trimmed the public reads at Q25 with fastp and called clones with MiXCR. When rows share a CDR3 protein, they turn into one entry using the most common DNA and genes. This sample is represented by over 250,000 distinct CDR3 sequences; 22% of them were singletons. The ten largest clones take up around three fifths of the sample.

Sequencing used peripheral blood mononuclear cells (PBMCs), obtained when the disease was refractory, from a patient treated with antithyroid drugs. The source of these receptors is a female donor with Graves disease.

The sample holds many counts of this clonotype. The rearrangement links TRBV28 to TRBJ2-5; no clear D gene. The germline gives CDR1 MDHEN, CDR2 SYDVKM. Trimming removed 3 bases from V and 2 bases from J, with 10 bases in between. CDR3 size: 14 residues. The CDR3 DNA reads as TGTGCCAGCAGTTTGTTGTTCCAGCAAGAGACCCAGTACTTC. The encoded protein is CASSLLFQQETQYF.

This clonotype was picked up many times. The rearrangement links TRBV4-3 to TRBJ1-2; TRBD1 agrees at 12 bases. This CDR3 comprises 17 residues. The V gene's germline CDR1 is LGHNA and CDR2 YSLEER. J lost 2 bases, V lost 1 base, and 5 bases had no gene match. CDR3 protein: CASSQGGQGATNYGYTF. Written as DNA, the CDR3 is TGCGCCAGCAGCCAAGGGGGACAGGGGGCCACAAACTATGGCTACACCTTC.

The chain couples TRBV19 to TRBJ2-2; D remains unclear. Germline-derived CDR1 and CDR2 are LNHDA and SQIVND (reference sequence). The V gene lost 10 bases and the J gene lost 5 bases, with 11 bases spanning the gap. The CDR3 totals 12 residues. The CDR3 DNA reads TGTGCCACCCCTTCGGATACCGGGGAGCTGTTTTTT. As protein: CATPSDTGELFF. Filled out from reference TRBV19 and TRBJ2-2, the complete variable domain reads DGGITQSPKYLFRKEGQNVTLSCEQNLNHDAMYWYRQDPGQGLRLIYYSQIVNDFQKGDIAEGYSVSREKKESFPLTVTSAQKNPTAFYLCATPSDTGELFFGEGSRLTVL.

CDR3 DNA sequence: TGTGCCAGCAGCCTCGGCCCACTAGCGGGGTACGAGCAGTACTTC. Residues: CASSLGPLAGYEQYF. The rearrangement uses TRBV3-1 and TRBJ2-7; TRBD2 matches at 10 bases. CDR1 and CDR2 from the germline V gene are LGHDT and YNNKEL (reference sequence). The CDR3 runs to 15 residues. J lost 4 bases, V lost 4 bases, and 7 bases had no gene match.

J is TRBJ2-6 and V is TRBV12-3 or TRBV12-4; no reliable D call. V dropped 3 bases and J dropped 0 bases, with 6 bases sitting between them. The CDR3 is 15 amino acids. The CDR3 sequence: CASSLRHSGANVLTF. The CDR3 region has the DNA TGTGCCAGCAGTTTGAGGCACTCTGGGGCCAACGTCCTGACTTTC.

This clonotype has only a few counts. The chain carries TRBV12-3 or TRBV12-4 and TRBJ2-4; D gene unclear. V was pared by 5 bases and J by 6 bases, with 8 bases between. CDR3 size: 12 residues. The CDR3 DNA sequence: TGTGCCAGCAGTGGAAACGCAAACATTCAGTACTTC. This encodes CASSGNANIQYF.

Comment on this clonotype: At one boundary the junction diverges from the germline segment, which might be a read error. V usage is TRBV6-5 and J usage is TRBJ2-6; possible D gene TRBD2, 5 bases. The CDR3 extends over 13 amino acids. CDR1 and CDR2 (germline): MNHEY, SVGAGI. The CDR3: CASSYPGVNVLTF. The CDR3 DNA is TGTGCCAGCAGTTACCCCGGGGTCAACGTCCTGACTTTC.

This clonotype was counted many times. The V and J genes are TRBV15 and TRBJ2-5; perhaps D is TRBD1 or TRBD2 (6 bases each). The CDR3 spans 15 residues. Looked up from germline, CDR1 is LNHNV and CDR2 is YYDKDF (reference sequence). V was trimmed by 0 bases and J by 4 bases, leaving 12 bases between them. For the CDR3, the DNA is TGTGCCACCAGCAGAGAGGACGGGGGCAGAGAGACCCAGTACTTC. Its protein product is CATSREDGGRETQYF.

On this clonotype: This sequence may be a read error, since a much larger clone differs from it by one base. The chain combines TRBV5-1 with TRBJ2-1; D is perhaps TRBD2 (5 bases). This CDR3 comprises 14 residues. The germline gives CDR1 SGHRS, CDR2 YFSETQ. The DNA of the CDR3 is TGCGCCAGCAGCTTGGGTCTAGCAGTCGGTGAGCAGTCCTTC. Translating it yields CASSLGLAVGEQSF.

The chain has TRBV20-1 and TRBJ1-1; D is perhaps TRBD1 (5 bases). Looked up from germline, CDR1 is DFQATT and CDR2 is SNEGSKA (reference sequence). V gave up 3 bases and J gave up 7 bases, with 18 bases separating them. The CDR3 runs 14 residues. Here the CDR3 DNA reads TGCAGTGCTAGGGTTCTGGGGGGGGGAGGTGAAGCTTTCTTT. It specifies CSARVLGGGGEAFF.

The V gene is TRBV7-8, the J gene TRBJ2-7; TRBD1 matches 9 bases. The CDR3 consists of 13 residues. CDR1 SGHVS and CDR2 FQNEAQ come from the germline V gene. V dropped 5 bases and J dropped 5; count of bases not matched to a gene: 4. CDR3 sequence reads: CASSAGQGDEQYF. CDR3 coding DNA: TGTGCCAGCAGCGCGGGACAGGGTGACGAGCAGTACTTC.

This clonotype has just a few counts. V and J are TRBV30 and TRBJ1-4, with TRBD1 as a possible D gene (6 bases). This CDR3 has 14 amino acids. CDR1 and CDR2 from the germline V gene are GTSNPN and SVGIG (reference sequence). Trimming removed 3 bases from V and 6 bases from J, with 14 bases in between. DNA for the CDR3: TGTGCCTGGAGCGGGGGGAGGGGGGATGAAAAACTGTTTTTT. It encodes CAWSGGRGDEKLFF. The variable domain in full, completed from reference TRBV30 and TRBJ1-4, reads SQTIHQWPATLVQPVGSPLSLECTVEGTSNPNLYWYRQAAGRGLQLLFYSVGIGQISSEVPQNLSASRPQDRQFILSSKKLLLSDSGFYLCAWSGGRGDEKLFFGSGTQLSVL.

The V call is TRBV5-5, the J call TRBJ2-7; TRBD2 agrees at 12 bases. The trim removed 0 bases at V and 2 bases at J, leaving 6 bases unmatched. In germline, CDR1 is SGHKS, CDR2 YYEKEE (reference sequence). The CDR3 length is 17 residues. This CDR3 is CASSLASGRAATYEQYF. The CDR3 DNA sequence: TGTGCCAGCAGCTTGGCTAGCGGGAGGGCCGCGACCTACGAGCAGTACTTC.

This clonotype was detected ten times or more. This chain connects TRBV28 to TRBJ2-2, with D unresolved. Germline-derived CDR1 and CDR2 are MDHEN and SYDVKM. This CDR3 is 16 amino acids long. Between the trimmed V and J ends, which lost 6 bases and 1 base, there was a span of 15 bases. The CDR3 reads CASSLAFQGNTGELFF. DNA of the CDR3: TGTGCCAGCAGCCTTGCCTTCCAAGGGAACACCGGGGAGCTGTTTTTT. Variable domain in full (rest from reference TRBV28 and TRBJ2-2): DVKVTQSSRYLVKRTGEKVFLECVQDMDHENMFWYRQDPGLGLRLIYFSYDVKMKEKGDIPEGYSVSREKKERFSLILESASTNQTSMYLCASSLAFQGNTGELFFGEGSRLTVL.

As concerns this clonotype: The CDR3 ends on some other residue instead of the conserved phenylalanine or tryptophan, so this is likely a read error. The chain recombines TRBV12-3 or TRBV12-4 with TRBJ2-7; D might be TRBD1 or TRBD2, each matching 5 bases. The CDR3 is 12 residues long. V gave up 3 bases and J gave up 4 bases, with 7 bases separating them. The CDR3 DNA sequence: TGTGCCAGCAGTTTGGGGGATTACGAGCAGTACTAC. Translation: CASSLGDYEQYY.

The rearrangement uses TRBV30 and TRBJ1-1; 7 bases match TRBD1. The trim removed 1 base at V and 11 bases at J, leaving 13 bases unmatched. The CDR3 has 14 residues. Germline-derived CDR1 and CDR2 are GTSNPN and SVGIG (reference sequence). CDR3 sequence reads: CAWSAPGQLRGAFF. The CDR3 DNA reads as TGTGCCTGGAGTGCCCCGGGACAGCTGCGTGGGGCTTTCTTT. Supplemented by reference TRBV30 and TRBJ1-1, the full variable domain reads SQTIHQWPATLVQPVGSPLSLECTVEGTSNPNLYWYRQAAGRGLQLLFYSVGIGQISSEVPQNLSASRPQDRQFILSSKKLLLSDSGFYLCAWSAPGQLRGAFFGQGTRLTVV.

In this sample, this clonotype turned up many times. The chain combines TRBV20-1 with TRBJ2-2; weak D call: TRBD1 (6 bases). CDR3 length equals 14 residues. Germline-derived CDR1 and CDR2 are DFQATT and SNEGSKA (reference sequence). Trimming left V 6 bases short and J 7 bases short, with 18 bases between. CDR3 in amino acids: CSAPDEGVNGELFF. The CDR3 DNA reads TGCAGTGCCCCAGACGAGGGGGTTAACGGGGAGCTGTTTTTT.

Many counts were recorded for this clonotype. The V and J genes are TRBV27 and TRBJ2-7; 8 nucleotides align to TRBD2. The trim removed 3 bases at V and 6 bases at J, leaving 10 bases unmatched. Germline loops: CDR1 MNHEY, CDR2 SMNVEV (reference sequence). The CDR3 totals 15 residues. The CDR3 DNA reads as TGTGCCAGCAGTTTTATTGCGGGAGGAGGGGGCGAGCAGTACTTC. As protein: CASSFIAGGGGEQYF.

This clonotype came up a few times. The chain joins TRBV20-1 to TRBJ2-5, with 8 bases fitting TRBD1. In germline, CDR1 is DFQATT, CDR2 SNEGSKA (reference sequence). Germline trimming cut 5 bases from V and 0 bases from J; bases unmatched to any gene: 5. This CDR3 is 14 amino acids long. This CDR3 reads CSAPRQGYQETQYF. CDR3 DNA sequence: TGCAGTGCTCCACGACAGGGGTACCAAGAGACCCAGTACTTC.

A few counts support this clonotype. The chain recombines TRBV27 with TRBJ2-7, with D tentatively TRBD1 (5 bases). The V end lost 6 bases, the J end lost 0 bases, and 18 bases lay between the germline ends. The CDR3 covers 16 residues. Germline CDR1 reads MNHEY; CDR2 reads SMNVEV (reference sequence). Written as DNA, the CDR3 is TGTGCCAGCAGCCTAGGAACAGGTCATAGCTCCTACGAGCAGTACTTC. It translates to CASSLGTGHSSYEQYF.

This clonotype was recorded at least ten times. The chain recombines TRBV27 with TRBJ1-2; D might be TRBD1 (6 bases). Deletions cut 2 bases from V and 6 bases from J, with 10 bases between. CDR3 length: 13 residues. Germline values: CDR1 MNHEY, CDR2 SMNVEV (reference sequence). CDR3 sequence: CASSLRGGHGYTF. The DNA of the CDR3 is TGTGCCAGCAGTTTAAGGGGGGGTCATGGCTACACCTTC.

This clonotype has more than one count but fewer than ten. This sequence joins TRBV27 and TRBJ1-6; D perhaps matches TRBD1 (5 bases). Germline lookup yields CDR1 MNHEY and CDR2 SMNVEV (reference sequence). This CDR3 comprises 15 residues. Between the trimmed V and J ends, which lost 5 bases and 7 bases, there was a span of 15 bases. In DNA, the CDR3 is TGTGCCAGCAGTGGCACCGGGGCGGGGAATTCACCCCTCCACTTT. Its translation is CASSGTGAGNSPLHF.